A single sample is the source of the 20 T cell receptor beta chains below, sequenced in a study of identical twins. TCRdb reprocessed the 5' RACE reads via MiXCR and lists one record per CDR3 protein. The profile covers some 1,600,000 distinct CDR3 sequences, with more than 30% appearing a single time and under 0.35% taken by the ten largest. The sample consisted of cord blood. These receptors originate from a newborn girl in good health.

The V call is TRBV7-2, the J call TRBJ2-5; no clear D gene. Trimming left V 4 bases short and J 2 bases short, with 11 bases between. Germline V gives CDR1 SGHTA, CDR2 FQGNSA. CDR3 length: 14 residues. CDR3 nucleotide sequence: TGTGCCAGCAGCTCCTTAGCTAGGCAAGAGACCCAGTACTTC. Residues: CASSSLARQETQYF.

The chain joins TRBV24-1 to TRBJ2-1; D possibly corresponds to TRBD2 (5 bases). The length of the CDR3 is 15 residues. CDR1 is KGHDR, CDR2 SFDVKD, per germline. V was shortened by 0 bases and J by 3 bases, with 8 bases between the two germline ends. The CDR3 is CATSDLNRDYNEQFF. The CDR3 coding sequence is TGTGCCACCAGTGATTTGAACCGGGACTACAATGAGCAGTTCTTC.

In this sample, this clonotype turned up a few times. One end of the junction varies from germline; a read error may be responsible. V usage is TRBV28 and J usage is TRBJ1-4, with D possibly TRBD1 on 5 matching bases. The CDR3 is 15 amino acids. Germline V gives CDR1 MDHEN, CDR2 SYDVKM. CDR3 bases: TGTGCCAGCATTTTAAACCCAGGGTTGTATGAAAAACTGTTTTTT. This gives the protein CASILNPGLYEKLFF.

The table lists this clonotype with a few counts. The genes are TRBV6-5 and TRBJ2-1; 8 bases align to TRBD2. CDR1 is MNHEY and CDR2 is SVGAGI in the germline V gene. V trimming: 9 bases; J trimming: 5 bases; junction bases outside the gene matches: 12. The CDR3 contains 15 residues. CDR3 in DNA: TGTGCCAGTTGGGGAGCGGGAGAGAGGGACAATGAGCAGTTCTTC. The encoded protein is CASWGAGERDNEQFF.

This clonotype was counted many times. The V gene is TRBV3-1, the J gene TRBJ2-1, with 8 bases aligning to TRBD2. The V and J ends lost 6 bases and 7 bases, in that order; junction bases with no gene match: 5. This CDR3 region has 13 residues. Germline assignment: CDR1 LGHDT and CDR2 YNNKEL (reference sequence). The CDR3 is CASSRLAPNEQFF. CDR3 in DNA: TGTGCCAGCAGTCGACTAGCGCCGAATGAGCAGTTCTTC.

This clonotype appeared a single time. V usage is TRBV29-1 and J usage is TRBJ1-1; the D gene is possibly TRBD1 (5 bases). The CDR3 is made up of 14 amino acids. Germline V lookup: CDR1 SQVTM, CDR2 ANQGSEA. Trimming took 3 bases from V and 3 from J, leaving 14 bases between them. CDR3 sequence reads: CSVDVPGLYTEAFF. In DNA, the CDR3 is TGCAGCGTTGATGTTCCGGGGCTCTACACTGAAGCTTTCTTT.

The table lists this clonotype with a few counts. The gene calls are TRBV11-2 and TRBJ2-3, with 7 bases lining up with TRBD2. Germline CDR1 SGHAT, CDR2 FQNNGV. The CDR3 has 14 residues. V gave up 2 bases and J gave up 5 bases; unmatched junction bases: 4. CDR3: CASSLNPGGDTQYF. As DNA, the CDR3 is TGTGCCAGCAGCTTAAACCCGGGAGGAGATACGCAGTATTTT. Full variable domain (rest looked up from reference TRBV11-2 and TRBJ2-3): EAGVAQSPRYKIIEKRQSVAFWCNPISGHATLYWYQQILGQGPKLLIQFQNNGVVDDSQLPKDRFSAERLKGVDSTLKIQPAKLEDSAVYLCASSLNPGGDTQYFGPGTRLTVL.

This clonotype has only one observation. This may stem from a read error, because a much larger clone lies one nucleotide away. This chain joins TRBV20-1 and TRBJ1-2; D uncertain. The V and J ends lost 8 bases and 1 base respectively, with 11 bases between them. The CDR3 loop spans 12 amino acids. Germline V CDR1 and CDR2: DFQATT, SNEGSKA (reference sequence). CDR3 loop: CSSEGRNYGYTF. CDR3 DNA sequence: TGCAGTTCTGAGGGCCGTAACTATGGCTACACCTTC.

This clonotype has more than one count but fewer than ten. The junction does not match germline at one end; this may be a read error. The chain couples TRBV29-1 to TRBJ1-2, with 7 bases identical to TRBD1. The CDR3 sequence is 14 residues long. The germline V gene encodes CDR1 SQVTM and CDR2 ANQGSEA. CDR3 loop: CGVEGPTGNYGYTF. The CDR3 coding sequence is TGCGGCGTTGAAGGCCCGACAGGGAACTATGGCTACACCTTC.

The V gene is TRBV28, the J gene TRBJ1-1, with D unresolved. This CDR3 has 14 amino acids. Germline V gene sequence: CDR1 MDHEN, CDR2 SYDVKM. Trimming removed 3 bases from V and 2 bases from J, with 10 bases in between. The CDR3 here is CASSLAVSNTEAFF. Here the CDR3 DNA reads TGTGCCAGCAGTTTGGCCGTTTCCAACACTGAAGCTTTCTTT.

A note on this clonotype: A read error may account for a junction end that differs from germline. The chain links TRBV18 to TRBJ1-4; D gene uncertain. Germline V gives CDR1 KGHSH, CDR2 LQKENI. CDR3 length: 14 amino acids. The CDR3, as DNA: TGTGCCAGCTCACCCCAAGCTTCAGGTGAAGAACTGTTTTTT. It codes for CASSPQASGEELFF.

The table lists this clonotype with a few counts. One end of the junction does not line up with germline, which may come from a read error. This chain joins TRBV28 and TRBJ2-5, with D perhaps TRBD1 (5 bases). Germline loops: CDR1 MDHEN, CDR2 SYDVKM. The CDR3 has 15 amino acids. The CDR3, as DNA: TGTGCCAGCAGTGGTAGGGGCAGGAGCCAAGGGACCCAGTACTTC. Translating gives CASSGRGRSQGTQYF.

The genes are TRBV10-3 and TRBJ2-2; tentatively, D is TRBD1 (6 bases). V lost 6 bases to trimming and J lost 7 bases, with 15 bases between them. Per the germline V gene, CDR1 is ENHRY and CDR2 is SYGVKD. The CDR3 has 14 amino acids. CDR3 loop: CAISPAGVDGELFF. CDR3 bases: TGTGCCATCAGCCCTGCAGGGGTGGACGGGGAGCTGTTTTTT.

For this clonotype: One end of the junction does not line up with germline, which may come from a read error. The DNA of the CDR3 is TGCACTGCTAGAGATGGGGTGAACACTGAAGCTTTCTTT. Translated: CTARDGVNTEAFF. J is TRBJ1-1 and V is TRBV20-1, with D unresolved. The CDR3 length is 13 residues. Germline CDR1 and CDR2: DFQATT and SNEGSKA (reference sequence).

V gene TRBV27 combines with J gene TRBJ2-7; 13 bases align to TRBD2. The CDR3 runs to 19 residues. The trim removed 5 bases at V and 4 bases at J, leaving 17 bases unmatched. Germline V gene data show CDR1 as MNHEY and CDR2 as SMNVEV (reference sequence). The CDR3 region has the DNA TGTGCCAGCAGTCCCCCAACTAGCGGGAGGGTGTTCGGACGTTACGAGCAGTACTTC. It codes for CASSPPTSGRVFGRYEQYF.

V usage is TRBV7-2 and J usage is TRBJ2-3; D perhaps matches TRBD2 (5 bases). The CDR3 loop spans 13 amino acids. Per germline, CDR1 SGHTA and CDR2 FQGNSA. Trimming took off 6 bases at V and 8 bases at J, with 15 bases between the two ends. The CDR3 spells CASSLPGVLTQYF. DNA of the CDR3: TGTGCCAGCAGTTTACCCGGGGTCCTTACGCAGTATTTT. The full variable domain, in which reference TRBV7-2 and TRBJ2-3 provide the parts outside the CDR3, is GAGVSQSPSNKVTEKGKDVELRCDPISGHTALYWYRQSLGQGLEFLIYFQGNSAPDKSGLPSDRFSAERTGGSVSTLTIQRTQQEDSAVYLCASSLPGVLTQYFGPGTRLTVL.

V and J are TRBV11-2 and TRBJ1-2, with a tentative D call TRBD1 (5 bases). The V end was cut by 4 bases, the J end by 0 bases, with 15 bases between. CDR3 length: 16 residues. Germline loops: CDR1 SGHAT, CDR2 FQNNGV. CDR3 DNA sequence: TGTGCCAGCAGCTCAAACCGGGGGAGAGCTAACTATGGCTACACCTTC. Translated, it gives CASSSNRGRANYGYTF. Together with reference TRBV11-2 and TRBJ1-2, the CDR3 gives the full variable domain: EAGVAQSPRYKIIEKRQSVAFWCNPISGHATLYWYQQILGQGPKLLIQFQNNGVVDDSQLPKDRFSAERLKGVDSTLKIQPAKLEDSAVYLCASSSNRGRANYGYTFGSGTRLTVV.

The chain carries TRBV20-1 and TRBJ1-1; perhaps TRBD1 as D (6 bases). Trimming took 4 bases from V and 0 from J, leaving 12 bases between them. This CDR3 has 14 residues. Germline V gene data show CDR1 as DFQATT and CDR2 as SNEGSKA (reference sequence). DNA for the CDR3: TGCAGTGCTACCCCCGGGACATTGAACACTGAAGCTTTCTTT. Translating gives CSATPGTLNTEAFF.

The V and J genes are TRBV4-1 and TRBJ1-1; 7 nucleotides line up with TRBD1. CDR1 and CDR2 (germline): MGHRA, YSYEKL. CDR3 length: 16 residues. V lost 3 bases and J lost 0; bases outside the gene matches: 7. In DNA form, the CDR3 reads TGCGCCAGCAGCCACTACAGGGGCCCTATGAACACTGAAGCTTTCTTT. This translates into CASSHYRGPMNTEAFF.

This clonotype was counted a single time. The chain combines TRBV12-3 or TRBV12-4 with TRBJ2-2; the D is unclear. V dropped 1 base and J dropped 8 bases, with 8 bases sitting between them. The CDR3 loop spans 13 amino acids. Here the CDR3 DNA reads TGTGCCAGCAGTTTAGGGGGATATGGGGAGCTGTTTTTT. Its translation: CASSLGGYGELFF.